The 14 T cell receptor beta chains presented below share a single source sample, sequenced in a study of blood T cell repertoires in COVID-19 (dated by TCRdb to 2019 to 2021). Library prep was done by the immunoSEQ multiplex PCR assay. In TCRdb, the immuneACCESS table is reduced to in-frame sequences with V and J assigned. These tables do not hold every clone; where another copy was compared, an unresolved V gene accounts for under half, and the others remain unexplained. This sample lists tens of thousands of clones; roughly 89% were detected once. Jointly, the top ten make up 0.3% to 0.5% of the sample. Sequencing was carried out using peripheral blood. These receptors all stem from a human donor in a cohort sampled during active COVID-19.

The rearrangement uses TRBV10-3 and TRBJ1-3, with 11 bases matching TRBD1. Losses at the gene ends were 6 bases for V and 2 bases for J; bases not matched to a gene: 3. From germline, CDR1 is ENHRY and CDR2 SYGVKD. This CDR3 is built from 15 residues. The CDR3 protein is CAISPGQGAGNTIYF. CDR3 bases: TGTGCCATCAGCCCGGGACAGGGGGCTGGAAACACCATATATTTT.

V and J are TRBV2 and TRBJ1-1, with unresolved D. V was clipped by 6 bases and J by 3 bases, with 5 bases between them. Per germline, CDR1 SNHLY and CDR2 FYNNEI. CDR3 length equals 11 residues. The CDR3 sequence is CASRRDTEAFF. The DNA for the CDR3 is TGTGCCAGCAGGAGGGACACTGAAGCTTTCTTT.

Only a few counts were recorded for this clone. The gene calls are TRBV6-6 and TRBJ1-2, with a weak D call TRBD1 (5 bases). V lost 6 bases and J lost 2, with 16 bases in between. The CDR3 has 15 amino acids. Germline values: CDR1 MNHNY, CDR2 SVGAGI (reference sequence). CDR3 in DNA: TGTGCCAGCAGCCTACCTATGACAGTAAACTATGGCTACACCTTC. Translated: CASSLPMTVNYGYTF.

The chain links TRBV19 to TRBJ1-1, with a tentative D call TRBD1 (5 bases). The CDR3 runs to 14 residues. Germline CDR1 LNHDA, CDR2 SQIVND (reference sequence). V gave up 9 bases and J gave up 1 base, with 15 bases separating them. The CDR3 bases are TGTGCCAGCGCCGGGATGGGGGGGAACACTGAAGCTTTCTTT. Translating gives CASAGMGGNTEAFF. Based on the CDR3 plus reference TRBV19 and TRBJ1-1, the full variable domain is DGGITQSPKYLFRKEGQNVTLSCEQNLNHDAMYWYRQDPGQGLRLIYYSQIVNDFQKGDIAEGYSVSREKKESFPLTVTSAQKNPTAFYLCASAGMGGNTEAFFGQGTRLTVV.

This sequence joins TRBV2 and TRBJ1-5; D is uncertain. The length of the CDR3 is 13 residues. Trimming shortened V by 6 bases and J by 3 bases, and 9 bases separated the two germline ends. The germline gives CDR1 SNHLY, CDR2 FYNNEI. CDR3 sequence: CASRSVVNQPQHF. The CDR3 DNA follows: TGTGCCAGCAGGTCCGTCGTCAATCAGCCCCAGCATTTT.

This sequence joins TRBV11-2 and TRBJ1-1; D may be TRBD1 (6 bases). Trimming removed 1 base from V and 6 bases from J, with 15 bases in between. CDR1 and CDR2 (germline): SGHAT, FQNNGV. This CDR3 comprises 15 residues. The DNA for the CDR3 is TGTGCCAGCAGCTTAGTGGCGAGAAAGGGGGCTGAAGCTTTCTTT. This codes for CASSLVARKGAEAFF.

CDR3 bases: TGTGCCAGCAGTGAATACAGACTAGGAGGCACAGATACGCAGTATTTT. As protein: CASSEYRLGGTDTQYF. This chain links TRBV2 with TRBJ2-3; D may be TRBD2 (6 bases). V dropped 2 bases and J dropped 1 base, with 13 bases sitting between them. CDR1 SNHLY and CDR2 FYNNEI come from the germline V gene. The CDR3 totals 16 residues.

This clone was observed a single time. The rearrangement links TRBV6-5 to TRBJ1-2, with D tentatively TRBD1 (5 bases). CDR1 and CDR2 (germline): MNHEY, SVGAGI. Trimming removed 7 bases from V and 4 bases from J, with 16 bases in between. This CDR3 spans 14 amino acids. The CDR3 DNA is TGTGCCAGCATGAACGGGGGGTCGGGCTATGGCTACACCTTC. This gives the protein CASMNGGSGYGYTF.

The chain uses TRBV11-2 and TRBJ1-4; D might be TRBD1 (5 bases). The CDR3 has 14 residues. V dropped 2 bases and J dropped 6 bases, with 10 bases sitting between them. The V gene's germline CDR1 is SGHAT and CDR2 FQNNGV. The DNA of the CDR3 is TGTGCCAGCAGCTTACGGGGGGTGGATGAAAAACTGTTTTTT. It encodes CASSLRGVDEKLFF.

The chain couples TRBV28 to TRBJ2-5; D not certain. In germline, CDR1 is MDHEN, CDR2 SYDVKM. V lost 5 bases, J lost 4 bases, and 20 bases lay in between. The CDR3 runs to 16 residues. The CDR3 protein is CASSPVTPSGGETQYF. CDR3 sequence (DNA): TGTGCCAGCAGTCCCGTGACACCCTCCGGTGGAGAGACCCAGTACTTC.

The gene calls are TRBV5-1 and TRBJ1-3; 11 bases are a match to TRBD1. V dropped 0 bases and J dropped 2; count of bases not matched to a gene: 4. CDR1 is SGHRS and CDR2 is YFSETQ in the germline V gene. This CDR3 is 17 amino acids long. The CDR3 protein is CASSLVGQGAAGNTIYF. The CDR3 DNA reads TGCGCCAGCAGCTTGGTAGGACAGGGGGCCGCTGGAAACACCATATATTTT.

The chain links TRBV11-2 to TRBJ1-2, with 12 nucleotides matching TRBD1. Germline V lookup: CDR1 SGHAT, CDR2 FQNNGV. V was clipped by 1 base and J by 7 bases; unmatched bases: 10. The CDR3 is made up of 17 amino acids. CDR3 nucleotides: TGTGCCAGCAGCTTAGCCTTATTCGGGACAGGGGGCGGTGGCTACACCTTC. It encodes CASSLALFGTGGGGYTF.

J is TRBJ1-5 and V is TRBV15; a weak D match, TRBD1 (5 bases). CDR1 is LNHNV, CDR2 YYDKDF, per germline (reference sequence). The CDR3 covers 14 residues. Trimming removed 1 base from V and 5 bases from J, with 9 bases in between. This CDR3 is CATSRAGGDQPQHF. Written as DNA, the CDR3 is TGTGCCACCAGCAGAGCCGGGGGGGATCAGCCCCAGCATTTT.

V gene TRBV4-3 combines with J gene TRBJ1-4, with a tentative D call TRBD1 (5 bases). The germline V gene encodes CDR1 LGHNA and CDR2 YSLEER. The CDR3 extends over 19 amino acids. Trimming shortened V by 4 bases and J by 2 bases, and 23 bases separated the two germline ends. The CDR3 is CASSLNPLSGVGTNEKLFF. The CDR3 region has the DNA TGCGCCAGCAGCCTTAATCCTTTATCGGGGGTCGGTACTAATGAAAAACTGTTTTTT.